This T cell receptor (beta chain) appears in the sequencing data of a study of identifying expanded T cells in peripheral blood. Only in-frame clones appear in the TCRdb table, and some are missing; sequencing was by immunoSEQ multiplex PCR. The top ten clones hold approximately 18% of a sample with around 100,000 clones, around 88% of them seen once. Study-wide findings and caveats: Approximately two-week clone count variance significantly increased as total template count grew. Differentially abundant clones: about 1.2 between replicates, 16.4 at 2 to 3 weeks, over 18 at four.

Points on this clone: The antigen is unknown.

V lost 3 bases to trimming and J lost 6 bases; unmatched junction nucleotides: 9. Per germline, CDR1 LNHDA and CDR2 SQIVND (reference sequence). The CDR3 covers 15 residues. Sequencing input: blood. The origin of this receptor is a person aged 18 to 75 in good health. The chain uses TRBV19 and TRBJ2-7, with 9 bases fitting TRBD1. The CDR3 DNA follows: TGTGCCAGTAGTATTTCGGGACAGGGCTCCCGCGAGCAGTACTTC. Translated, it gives CASSISGQGSREQYF.